Below, one T cell receptor beta chain is given with its context. Its antigen is unidentified. Noted time point: newly diagnosed, previously untreated cHL patient sample. Newly diagnosed, untreated classical Hodgkin lymphoma PBMCs provided comparison. These data are taken from a study of PD-1 blockade in classical Hodgkin lymphoma. Broader study findings: Reported baseline diversity: healthy donors highest, relapsed/refractory patients lowest.

Losses at the gene ends were 1 base for V and 5 bases for J; bases not matched to a gene: 11. CDR3 length equals 17 residues. The germline gives CDR1 SGHKS, CDR2 YYEKEE (reference sequence). The method was immunoSEQ multiplex PCR; TCRdb's version includes in-frame clones alone and lacks a portion of them. The table shows approximately 35,000 clones, with 90% to 95% occurring only once. The sequenced sample consisted of peripheral blood mononuclear cells (PBMCs). The chain is built from TRBV5-5 and TRBJ2-5; the match to TRBD1 covers 10 bases. The origin of this receptor is a human donor with classical Hodgkin lymphoma. The CDR3 here is CASSLRPTGTGAETQYF. In nucleotides, the CDR3 is TGTGCCAGCAGCTTGCGTCCGACCGGGACAGGGGCTGAGACCCAGTACTTC.